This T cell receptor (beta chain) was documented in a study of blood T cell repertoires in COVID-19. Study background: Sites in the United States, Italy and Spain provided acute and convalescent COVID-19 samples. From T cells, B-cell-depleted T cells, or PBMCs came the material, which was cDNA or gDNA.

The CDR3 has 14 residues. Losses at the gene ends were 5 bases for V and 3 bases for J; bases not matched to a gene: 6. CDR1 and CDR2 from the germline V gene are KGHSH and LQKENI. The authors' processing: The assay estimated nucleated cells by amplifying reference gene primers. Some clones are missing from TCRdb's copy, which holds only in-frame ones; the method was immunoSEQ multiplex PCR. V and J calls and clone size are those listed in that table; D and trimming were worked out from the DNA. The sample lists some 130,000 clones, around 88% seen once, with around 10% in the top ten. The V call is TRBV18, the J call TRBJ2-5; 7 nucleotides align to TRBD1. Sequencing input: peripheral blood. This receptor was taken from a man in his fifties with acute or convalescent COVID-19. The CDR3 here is CASSSNRGKETQYF. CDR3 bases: TGTGCCAGCTCATCGAACAGGGGAAAAGAGACCCAGTACTTC.